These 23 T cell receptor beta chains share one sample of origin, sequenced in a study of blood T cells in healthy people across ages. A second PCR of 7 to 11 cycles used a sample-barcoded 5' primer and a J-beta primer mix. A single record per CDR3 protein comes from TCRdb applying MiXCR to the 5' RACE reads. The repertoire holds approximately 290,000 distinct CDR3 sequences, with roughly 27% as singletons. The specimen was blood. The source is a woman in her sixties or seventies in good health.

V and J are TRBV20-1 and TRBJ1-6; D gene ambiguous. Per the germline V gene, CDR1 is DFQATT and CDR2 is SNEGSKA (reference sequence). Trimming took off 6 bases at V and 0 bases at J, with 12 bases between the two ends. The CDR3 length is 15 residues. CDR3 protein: CSATANGSYNSPLHF. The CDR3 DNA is TGCAGTGCAACAGCAAACGGCTCCTATAATTCACCCCTCCACTTT.

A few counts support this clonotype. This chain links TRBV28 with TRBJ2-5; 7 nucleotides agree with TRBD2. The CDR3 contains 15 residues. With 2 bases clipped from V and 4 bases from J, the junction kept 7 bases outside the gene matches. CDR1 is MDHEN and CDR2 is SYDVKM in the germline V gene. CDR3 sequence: CASSLDLGEGETQYF. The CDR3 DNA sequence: TGTGCCAGCAGTTTAGATCTGGGGGAGGGAGAGACCCAGTACTTC.

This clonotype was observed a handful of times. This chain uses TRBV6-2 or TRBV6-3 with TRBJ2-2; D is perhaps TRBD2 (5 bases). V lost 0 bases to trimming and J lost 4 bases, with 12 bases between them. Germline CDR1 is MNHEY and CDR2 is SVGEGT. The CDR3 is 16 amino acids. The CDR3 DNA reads TGTGCCAGCAGTTACTCAGTCCGGGCGGGCACCGGGGAGCTGTTTTTT. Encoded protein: CASSYSVRAGTGELFF.

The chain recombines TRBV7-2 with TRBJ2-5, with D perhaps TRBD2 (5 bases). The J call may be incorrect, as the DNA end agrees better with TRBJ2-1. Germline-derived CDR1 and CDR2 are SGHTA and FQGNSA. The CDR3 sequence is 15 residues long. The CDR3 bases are TGTGCCAGCAGAGCCTACGGACCCTGGACGGGAGAGCAGTTCTTC. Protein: CASRAYGPWTGEQFF.

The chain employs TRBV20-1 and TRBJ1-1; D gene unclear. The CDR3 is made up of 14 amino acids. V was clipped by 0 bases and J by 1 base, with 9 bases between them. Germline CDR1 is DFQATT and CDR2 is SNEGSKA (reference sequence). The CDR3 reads CSARDIRRNTEAFF. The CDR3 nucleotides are TGCAGTGCTAGAGATATAAGGAGGAACACTGAAGCTTTCTTT.

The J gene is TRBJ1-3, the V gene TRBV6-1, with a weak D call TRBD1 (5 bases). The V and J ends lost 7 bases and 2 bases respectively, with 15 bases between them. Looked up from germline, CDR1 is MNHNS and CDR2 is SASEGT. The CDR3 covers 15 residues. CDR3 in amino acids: CASNLSQGAGNTIYF. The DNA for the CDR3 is TGTGCCAGCAATCTGAGCCAGGGAGCTGGAAACACCATATATTTT.

CDR3 nucleotide sequence: TGTGCCAGCAGTACCGATTGGAACACTGAAGCTTTCTTT. It specifies CASSTDWNTEAFF. This chain connects TRBV7-3 to TRBJ1-1; D not resolved. V lost 6 bases and J lost 1, with 9 bases in between. Per germline, CDR1 SGHTA and CDR2 FQGTGA. The CDR3 spans 13 residues.

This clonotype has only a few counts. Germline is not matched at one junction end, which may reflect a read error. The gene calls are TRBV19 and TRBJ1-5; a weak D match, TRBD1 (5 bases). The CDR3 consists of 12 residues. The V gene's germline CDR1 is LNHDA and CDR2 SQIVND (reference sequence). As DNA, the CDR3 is TGTGCCAGCCGGTTGGGGGGTCAGGCCCAGCATTTT. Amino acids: CASRLGGQAQHF.

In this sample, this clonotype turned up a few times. The CDR3 bases are TGTGCCAGCAGTTTAGTAGGGAGTTCGGAGACCCAGTACTTC. Encoded protein: CASSLVGSSETQYF. The V call is TRBV28, the J call TRBJ2-5; weak D call: TRBD2 (5 bases). CDR3 length equals 14 residues. With 2 bases removed from V and 5 bases from J, the gap between germline ends came to 12 bases. Germline V gives CDR1 MDHEN, CDR2 SYDVKM.

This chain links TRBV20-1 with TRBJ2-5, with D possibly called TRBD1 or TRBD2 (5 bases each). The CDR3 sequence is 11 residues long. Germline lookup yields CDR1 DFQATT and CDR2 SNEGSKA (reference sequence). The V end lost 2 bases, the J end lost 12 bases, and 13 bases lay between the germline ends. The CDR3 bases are TGCAGTGCTAGATCGGGGACCGGAGAGTACTTC. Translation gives CSARSGTGEYF.

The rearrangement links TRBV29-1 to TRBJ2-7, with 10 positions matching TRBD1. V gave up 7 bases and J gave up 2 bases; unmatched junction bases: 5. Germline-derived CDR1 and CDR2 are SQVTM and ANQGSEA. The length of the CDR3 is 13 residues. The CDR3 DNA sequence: TGCAGCGAGGGACAGGGGAGACCCTACGAGCAGTACTTC. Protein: CSEGQGRPYEQYF.

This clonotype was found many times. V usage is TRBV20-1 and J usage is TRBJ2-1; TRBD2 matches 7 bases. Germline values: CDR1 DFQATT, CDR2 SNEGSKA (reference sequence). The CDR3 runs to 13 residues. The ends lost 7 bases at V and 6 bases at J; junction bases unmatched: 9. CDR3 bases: TGCAGTGTTCGGGGCGCTAGCGGCAATGAGCAGTTCTTC. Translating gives CSVRGASGNEQFF.

For the CDR3, the DNA is TGCGCCAGCAGCCCGACAGCAACTAATGAAAAACTGTTTTTT. It yields the protein CASSPTATNEKLFF. The chain joins TRBV5-1 to TRBJ1-4; tentative D call: TRBD1 (5 bases). CDR1 SGHRS and CDR2 YFSETQ come from the germline V gene. V was shortened by 4 bases and J by 0 bases, with 7 bases between the two germline ends. There are 14 residues in the CDR3.

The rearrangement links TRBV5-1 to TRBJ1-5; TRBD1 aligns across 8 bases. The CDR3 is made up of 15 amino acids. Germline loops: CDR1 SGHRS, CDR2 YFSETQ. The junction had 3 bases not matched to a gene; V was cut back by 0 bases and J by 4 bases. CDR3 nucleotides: TGCGCCAGCAGCTTGGGACAGGGGCCTAATCAGCCCCAGCATTTT. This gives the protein CASSLGQGPNQPQHF.

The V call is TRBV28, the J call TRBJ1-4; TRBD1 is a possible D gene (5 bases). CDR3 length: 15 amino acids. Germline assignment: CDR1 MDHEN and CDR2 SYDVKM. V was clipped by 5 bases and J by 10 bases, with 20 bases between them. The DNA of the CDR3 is TGTGCCAGCAGTCCCGGGACGGCCCCCTTGGGAAAACTGTTTTTT. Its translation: CASSPGTAPLGKLFF.

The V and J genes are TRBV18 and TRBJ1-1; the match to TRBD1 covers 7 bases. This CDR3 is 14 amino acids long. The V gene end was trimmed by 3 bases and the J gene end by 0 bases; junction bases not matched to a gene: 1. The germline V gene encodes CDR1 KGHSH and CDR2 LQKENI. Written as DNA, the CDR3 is TGTGCCAGCTCACCGCAGGGGGTGAACACTGAAGCTTTCTTT. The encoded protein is CASSPQGVNTEAFF.

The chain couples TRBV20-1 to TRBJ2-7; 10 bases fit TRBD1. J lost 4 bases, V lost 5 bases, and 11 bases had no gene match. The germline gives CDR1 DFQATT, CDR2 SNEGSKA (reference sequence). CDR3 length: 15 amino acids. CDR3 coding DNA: TGCAGTGCTTCGAATCCGGGACAGGGGAGGTACGAGCAGTACTTC. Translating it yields CSASNPGQGRYEQYF.

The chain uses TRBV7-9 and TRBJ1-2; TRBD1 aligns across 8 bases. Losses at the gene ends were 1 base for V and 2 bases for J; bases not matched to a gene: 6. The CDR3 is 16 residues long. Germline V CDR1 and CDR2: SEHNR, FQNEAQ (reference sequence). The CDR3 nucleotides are TGTGCCAGCAGCTTAGTGGGGACAGGTGACAACTATGGCTACACCTTC. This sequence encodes CASSLVGTGDNYGYTF.

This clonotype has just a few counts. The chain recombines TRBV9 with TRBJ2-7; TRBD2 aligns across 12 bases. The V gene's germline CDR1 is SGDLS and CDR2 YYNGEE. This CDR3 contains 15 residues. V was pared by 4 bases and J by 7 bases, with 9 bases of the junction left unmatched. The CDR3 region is CASSPRLAGALEQYF. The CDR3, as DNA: TGTGCCAGCAGCCCACGACTAGCGGGAGCTTTAGAGCAGTACTTC.

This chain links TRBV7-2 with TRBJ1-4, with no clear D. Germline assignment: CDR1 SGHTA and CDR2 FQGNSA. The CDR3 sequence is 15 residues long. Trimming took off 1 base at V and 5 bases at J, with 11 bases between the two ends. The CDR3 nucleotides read TGTGCCAGCAGCTTAGGGCCGGCCTTAAATGAAAAACTGTTTTTT. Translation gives CASSLGPALNEKLFF.

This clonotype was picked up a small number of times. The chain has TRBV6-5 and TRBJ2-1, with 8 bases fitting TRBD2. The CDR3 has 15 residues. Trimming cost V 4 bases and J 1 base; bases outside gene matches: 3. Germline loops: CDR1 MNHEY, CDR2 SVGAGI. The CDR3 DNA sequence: TGTGCCAGCAGTTTTAGCGGGATGTCCTACAATGAGCAGTTCTTC. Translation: CASSFSGMSYNEQFF.

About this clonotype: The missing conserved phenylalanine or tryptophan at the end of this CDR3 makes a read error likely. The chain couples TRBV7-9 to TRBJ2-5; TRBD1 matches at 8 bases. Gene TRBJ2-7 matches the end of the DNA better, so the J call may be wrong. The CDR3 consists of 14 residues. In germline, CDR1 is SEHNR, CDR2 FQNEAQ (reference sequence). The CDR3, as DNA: TGTGCCAGCAGCTTATCCGCAGGGGGCGACGAGCAGTACTTG. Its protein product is CASSLSAGGDEQYL.

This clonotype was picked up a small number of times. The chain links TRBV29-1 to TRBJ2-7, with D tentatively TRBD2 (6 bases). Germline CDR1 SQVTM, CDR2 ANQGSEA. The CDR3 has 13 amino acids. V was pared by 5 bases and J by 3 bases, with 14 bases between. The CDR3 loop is CSVTGDANYEQYF. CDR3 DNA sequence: TGCAGCGTTACGGGGGATGCCAACTACGAGCAGTACTTC.